Following are 20 T cell receptor beta chains from one sample sequenced in a study of blood T cell repertoires in COVID-19. The assay was immunoSEQ multiplex PCR, and TCRdb's table has in-frame clones only and misses some. The data show around 130,000 clones, about 90% seen once. Sequenced: peripheral blood. The receptor set was obtained from a woman aged 45-59 years who had recovered from COVID-19.

The chain recombines TRBV7-9 with TRBJ2-3; D ambiguous. Germline V CDR1 and CDR2: SEHNR, FQNEAQ (reference sequence). The V end lost 3 bases, the J end lost 6 bases, and 10 bases lay between the germline ends. This CDR3 is built from 13 residues. This CDR3 reads CASSLNLGDTQYF. The CDR3, as DNA: TGTGCCAGCAGCTTGAACCTCGGGGATACGCAGTATTTT.

Details on this clone: The junction departs from germline at one end; a sequencing error may be responsible. The rearrangement joins TRBV7-2 to TRBJ2-2; D possibly corresponds to TRBD2 (6 bases). CDR1 is SGHTA and CDR2 is FQGNSA in the germline V gene. The CDR3 totals 14 residues. CDR3 residues: CASGRIPNTGGLFF. The CDR3 coding sequence is TGTGCCAGCGGGAGGATCCCGAACACCGGGGGGCTGTTTTTT.

The rearrangement links TRBV3-1 (or the pseudogene TRBV3-2) to TRBJ2-2, with 11 bases matching TRBD1. Per germline, CDR1 LGHDT and CDR2 YNNKEL (reference sequence). V shed 4 bases, J shed 5 bases, and the junction held 3 bases outside the gene matches. This CDR3 spans 15 amino acids. CDR3 loop: CASSPGTGGTGELFF. The CDR3, as DNA: TGTGCCAGCAGCCCCGGGACAGGGGGAACCGGGGAGCTGTTTTTT.

This chain links TRBV6-5 with TRBJ1-1, with D hard to call. Germline loops: CDR1 MNHEY, CDR2 SVGAGI. V dropped 7 bases and J dropped 0 bases, with 9 bases sitting between them. The CDR3 contains 13 residues. CDR3 region: CASTYELNTEAFF. Here the CDR3 DNA reads TGTGCCAGCACCTACGAATTGAACACTGAAGCTTTCTTT.

V and J are TRBV18 and TRBJ1-6; no reliable D call. CDR3 length: 17 residues. The germline V gene encodes CDR1 KGHSH and CDR2 LQKENI. The V and J ends lost 6 bases and 7 bases respectively, with 22 bases between them. CDR3 DNA sequence: TGTGCCAGCTCCCTCTGGGCACCCTCCTCAAGGAATTCACCCCTCCACTTT. Translated: CASSLWAPSSRNSPLHF.

V is TRBV4-1 and J is TRBJ2-3; 10 bases are shared with TRBD2. This CDR3 region has 17 residues. Germline trimming cut 1 base from V and 5 bases from J; bases unmatched to any gene: 9. CDR1 and CDR2 from the germline V gene are MGHRA and YSYEKL. The CDR3 loop is CASSQGFSGRAVDTQYF. For the CDR3, the DNA is TGCGCCAGCAGCCAAGGGTTCAGCGGGAGGGCCGTAGATACGCAGTATTTT.

This clone was seen just once. V gene TRBV11-3 combines with J gene TRBJ1-1, with D possibly being TRBD1 (5 bases). Germline V lookup: CDR1 SGHNT, CDR2 YENEEA. This CDR3 is built from 15 residues. V was clipped by 1 base and J by 4 bases, with 13 bases between them. The CDR3 coding sequence is TGTGCCAGCAGCTTAGGTCGCGGGGCTGGCACTGAAGCTTTCTTT. This codes for CASSLGRGAGTEAFF. The variable domain in full, completed from reference TRBV11-3 and TRBJ1-1, reads EAGVVQSPRYKIIEKKQPVAFWCNPISGHNTLYWYLQNLGQGPELLIRYENEEAVDDSQLPKDRFSAERLKGVDSTLKIQPAELGDSAVYLCASSLGRGAGTEAFFGQGTRLTVV.

This rearrangement joins TRBV30 to TRBJ1-2; 8 nucleotides align to TRBD1. CDR3 length: 14 residues. Trimming at V came to 3 bases and at J to 4 bases, leaving 7 bases not matched to a gene. Per germline, CDR1 GTSNPN and CDR2 SVGIG (reference sequence). CDR3: CAWRMTGVRYGYTF. CDR3 nucleotide sequence: TGTGCCTGGAGGATGACAGGGGTTCGCTATGGCTACACCTTC.

The chain combines TRBV6-2 or TRBV6-3 with TRBJ2-7, with a possible D match to TRBD2 (5 bases). Trimming shortened V by 4 bases and J by 2 bases, and 9 bases separated the two germline ends. Germline-derived CDR1 and CDR2 are MNHEY and SVGEGT. The CDR3 is 13 residues long. CDR3 sequence reads: CASSWSGAYEQYF. In DNA, the CDR3 is TGTGCCAGCAGTTGGAGCGGCGCCTACGAGCAGTACTTC.

V is TRBV9 and J is TRBJ2-5; D might be TRBD2 (6 bases). Trimming took off 3 bases at V and 3 bases at J, with 12 bases between the two ends. This CDR3 spans 14 amino acids. From germline, CDR1 is SGDLS and CDR2 YYNGEE. The DNA of the CDR3 is TGTGCCAGCAGCGGGGGACGGAGGGAAGAGACCCAGTACTTC. It encodes CASSGGRREETQYF. Full variable domain (remainder filled in from reference TRBV9 and TRBJ2-5): DSGVTQTPKHLITATGQRVTLRCSPRSGDLSVYWYQQSLDQGLQFLIQYYNGEERAKGNILERFSAQQFPDLHSELNLSSLELGDSALYFCASSGGRREETQYFGPGTRLLVL.

This chain's CDR3 is CASRGLSLGNEQFF. CDR3 DNA: TGCGCCAGCAGAGGACTCTCCCTCGGCAATGAGCAGTTCTTC. The rearrangement uses TRBV5-1 and TRBJ2-1; the D gene is possibly TRBD2 (5 bases). With 5 bases removed from V and 6 bases from J, the gap between germline ends came to 15 bases. The CDR3 totals 14 residues. Germline V gene lookup returns CDR1 SGHRS and CDR2 YFSETQ.

This clone was seen a handful of times. This chain links TRBV7-9 with TRBJ2-1; maybe TRBD2 (6 bases). CDR1 and CDR2 (germline): SEHNR, FQNEAQ (reference sequence). The V end lost 5 bases, the J end lost 6 bases, and 20 bases lay between the germline ends. This CDR3 comprises 16 residues. This chain's CDR3 is CASSGVAGTYSNEQFF. The CDR3 nucleotides read TGTGCCAGCAGCGGGGTTGCGGGAACCTACTCCAATGAGCAGTTCTTC.

The chain links TRBV10-3 to TRBJ2-1; 9 nucleotides agree with TRBD2. V trimming: 7 bases; J trimming: 1 base; junction bases outside the gene matches: 5. Germline CDR1 reads ENHRY; CDR2 reads SYGVKD. This CDR3 is 15 amino acids long. The CDR3 protein is CAIKERGDSYNEQFF. CDR3 bases: TGTGCCATCAAAGAGCGGGGGGATTCCTACAATGAGCAGTTCTTC.

A remark on this clone: The sample holds other DNA sequences that translate to the same CDR3. The chain joins TRBV2 to TRBJ1-5, with a tentative D call TRBD1 (5 bases). The germline V and J ends were trimmed by 2 bases and 7 bases, with 9 bases remaining between them. Germline CDR1 reads SNHLY; CDR2 reads FYNNEI. The CDR3 is 13 amino acids. CDR3 sequence: CASSEQGGQPQHF. The CDR3 nucleotides read TGTGCCAGCAGTGAACAGGGAGGACAGCCCCAGCATTTT.

V is TRBV7-2 and J is TRBJ2-7, with 7 positions matching TRBD2. The V gene's germline CDR1 is SGHTA and CDR2 FQGNSA. V gave up 6 bases and J gave up 3 bases; unmatched junction bases: 8. The CDR3 extends over 14 amino acids. Here the CDR3 DNA reads TGTGCCAGCAGTTTCCCGGGAGGAAGCTACGAGCAGTACTTC. Protein product: CASSFPGGSYEQYF. Complete variable domain (other parts from reference TRBV7-2 and TRBJ2-7): GAGVSQSPSNKVTEKGKDVELRCDPISGHTALYWYRQSLGQGLEFLIYFQGNSAPDKSGLPSDRFSAERTGGSVSTLTIQRTQQEDSAVYLCASSFPGGSYEQYFGPGTRLTVT.

V is TRBV5-6 and J is TRBJ2-2; 8 bases map to TRBD1. Germline V gives CDR1 SGHDT, CDR2 YYEEEE. The V segment lost 4 bases and the J segment 1 base; nucleotides outside the gene matches: 3. This CDR3 has 15 amino acids. CDR3 residues: CASSNDRGNTGELFF. The CDR3 DNA reads TGTGCCAGCAGCAACGACAGGGGGAACACCGGGGAGCTGTTTTTT.

This clone occurred a few times. The V gene is TRBV5-6, the J gene TRBJ1-3; D unresolved. Germline V gene sequence: CDR1 SGHDT, CDR2 YYEEEE. There are 13 residues in the CDR3. The V gene lost 5 bases and the J gene lost 4 bases, with 10 bases spanning the gap. CDR3 in DNA: TGTGCCAGCAGAGGCGGAGCGGGAAACACCATATATTTT. Translated, it gives CASRGGAGNTIYF. Looking up the rest from reference TRBV5-6 and TRBJ1-3 gives the full variable domain: DAGVTQSPTHLIKTRGQQVTLRCSPKSGHDTVSWYQQALGQGPQFIFQYYEEEERQRGNFPDRFSGHQFPNYSSELNVNALLLGDSALYLCASRGGAGNTIYFGEGSWLTVV.

The chain employs TRBV7-8 and TRBJ2-6, with TRBD1 identical over 7 bases. With V trimmed by 5 bases and J by 5 bases, 6 bases remained unmatched. Germline V lookup: CDR1 SGHVS, CDR2 FQNEAQ. This CDR3 contains 15 residues. CDR3 in DNA: TGTGCCAGCAGCCTACAGGGGCGGTGGGCCAACGTCCTGACTTTC. It encodes CASSLQGRWANVLTF.

The chain joins TRBV15 to TRBJ1-5; no definite D call. From germline, CDR1 is LNHNV and CDR2 YYDKDF (reference sequence). V was cut by 1 base and J by 7 bases, with 14 bases left in between. CDR3 length equals 15 residues. The DNA of the CDR3 is TGTGCCACCAGCAGAGTATTCGGGGAGGGCCAGCCCCAGCATTTT. It specifies CATSRVFGEGQPQHF. The full variable domain, completed using reference TRBV15 and TRBJ1-5, is DAMVIQNPRYQVTQFGKPVTLSCSQTLNHNVMYWYQQKSSQAPKLLFHYYDKDFNNEADTPDNFQSRRPNTSFCFLDIRSPGLGDTAMYLCATSRVFGEGQPQHFGDGTRLSIL.

The chain couples TRBV6-1 to TRBJ2-2; 9 bases are shared with TRBD2. The junction had 2 bases not matched to a gene; V was cut back by 2 bases and J by 1 base. The CDR3 sequence is 16 residues long. Germline V gives CDR1 MNHNS, CDR2 SASEGT. CDR3: CASSERLAVNTGELFF. The CDR3 DNA reads as TGTGCCAGCAGTGAAAGACTAGCGGTGAACACCGGGGAGCTGTTTTTT.